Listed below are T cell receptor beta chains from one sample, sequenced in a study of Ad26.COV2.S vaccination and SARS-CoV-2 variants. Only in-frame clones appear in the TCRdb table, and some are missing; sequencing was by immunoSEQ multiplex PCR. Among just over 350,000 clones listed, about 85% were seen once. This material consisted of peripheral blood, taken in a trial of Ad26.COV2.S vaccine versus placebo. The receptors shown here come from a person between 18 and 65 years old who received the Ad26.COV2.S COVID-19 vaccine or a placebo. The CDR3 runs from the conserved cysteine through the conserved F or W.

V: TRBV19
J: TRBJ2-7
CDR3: CASSKGGGSGFDEQYF

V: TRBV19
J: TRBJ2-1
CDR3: CASKNGPGTYEQFF

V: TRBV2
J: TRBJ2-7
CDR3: CASRAGTGRSYEQYF

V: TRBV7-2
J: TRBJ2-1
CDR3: CASSLDVPYLAGGLDEQFF

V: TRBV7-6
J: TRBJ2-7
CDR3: CASSLEFPTGQPYEQYF

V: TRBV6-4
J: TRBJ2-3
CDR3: CASSDSFRDGTDTQYF

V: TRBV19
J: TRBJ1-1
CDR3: CASSIKRQLNTEAFF

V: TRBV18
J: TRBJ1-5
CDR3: CASSPPTGPNQPQHF

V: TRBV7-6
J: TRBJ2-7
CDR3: CASSTRQGVQDEQYF

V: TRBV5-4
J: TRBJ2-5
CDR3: CASSARDSRETQYF

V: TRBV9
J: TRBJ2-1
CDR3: CASSPMGLAENEQFF

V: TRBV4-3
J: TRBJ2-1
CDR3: CASSQDQQGFGNEQFF

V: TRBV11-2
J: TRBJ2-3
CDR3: CASSWNILAGDTDTQYF

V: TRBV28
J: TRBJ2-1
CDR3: CASSLLGGSSYNEQFF

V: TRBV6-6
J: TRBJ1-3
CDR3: CASSYGNSGNTIYF

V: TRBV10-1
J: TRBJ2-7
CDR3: CASPGKGPTYEQYF

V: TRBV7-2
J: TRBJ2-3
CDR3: CASSLHSGTGGTDTQYF

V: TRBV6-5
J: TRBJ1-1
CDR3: CASSSLLAMNTEAFF

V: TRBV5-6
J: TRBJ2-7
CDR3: CASSSLKRGPYEQYF

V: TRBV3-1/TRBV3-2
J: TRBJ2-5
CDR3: CASSQDGTGQETQYF

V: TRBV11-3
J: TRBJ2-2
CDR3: CASSLGEGTDANTGELFF

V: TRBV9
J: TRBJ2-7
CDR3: CASSVGGLADFGQYF

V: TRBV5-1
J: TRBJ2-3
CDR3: CASSFGTSGSTDTQYF

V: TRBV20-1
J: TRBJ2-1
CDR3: CSARTSDEQFF

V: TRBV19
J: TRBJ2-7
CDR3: CASSAASGASSYEQYF

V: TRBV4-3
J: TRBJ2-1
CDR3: CASSQLTGLTNEQFF

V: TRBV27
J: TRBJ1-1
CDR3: CASSSSGTVPNTEAFF

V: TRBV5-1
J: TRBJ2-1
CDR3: CASSLGQESYNEQFF

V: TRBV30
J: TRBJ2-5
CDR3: CASATGWETQYF

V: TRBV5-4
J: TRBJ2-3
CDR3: CASSLRLSTDTQYF

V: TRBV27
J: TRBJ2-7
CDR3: CASSLSGVAGSYEQYF

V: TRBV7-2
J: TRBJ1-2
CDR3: CASSLPGPNYGYTF

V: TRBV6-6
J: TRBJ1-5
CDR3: CASSYGEYSNQPQHF

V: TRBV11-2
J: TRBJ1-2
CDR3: CASSLPPNTGDYGYTF

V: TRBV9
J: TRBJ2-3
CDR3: CASSLIGAGSWDTQYF